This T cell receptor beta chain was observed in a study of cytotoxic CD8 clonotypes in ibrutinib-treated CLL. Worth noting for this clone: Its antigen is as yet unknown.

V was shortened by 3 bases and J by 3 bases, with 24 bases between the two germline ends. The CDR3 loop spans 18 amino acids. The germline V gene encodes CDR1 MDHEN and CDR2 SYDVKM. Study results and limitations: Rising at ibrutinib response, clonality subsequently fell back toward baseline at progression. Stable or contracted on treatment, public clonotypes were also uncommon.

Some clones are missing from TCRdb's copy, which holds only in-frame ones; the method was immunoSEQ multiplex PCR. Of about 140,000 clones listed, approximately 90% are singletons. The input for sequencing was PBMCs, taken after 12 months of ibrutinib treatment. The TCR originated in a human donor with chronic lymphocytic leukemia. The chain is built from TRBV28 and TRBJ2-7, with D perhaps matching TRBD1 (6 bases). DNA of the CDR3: TGTGCCAGCAGTTTTAACCTCCGCCAGGGGACCCCCTTCTACGAGCAGTACTTC. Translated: CASSFNLRQGTPFYEQYF. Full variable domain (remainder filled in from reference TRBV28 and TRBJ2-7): DVKVTQSSRYLVKRTGEKVFLECVQDMDHENMFWYRQDPGLGLRLIYFSYDVKMKEKGDIPEGYSVSREKKERFSLILESASTNQTSMYLCASSFNLRQGTPFYEQYFGPGTRLTVT.